These 10 T cell receptor beta chains were sequenced from one sample in a study of blood T cell repertoires in COVID-19. Repertoires were generated with immunoSEQ multiplex PCR, while TCRdb's copy carries only in-frame clones and drops some. Here the sample spans over 110,000 clones, about 87% being singletons. The source material was peripheral blood. The origin of the receptors is a human donor in a cohort sampled during active COVID-19.

The rearrangement links TRBV7-9 to TRBJ1-2; tentatively, D is TRBD1 (5 bases). Trimming pared 6 bases from V and 3 bases from J, leaving 5 bases between. This CDR3 is 11 amino acids long. Germline V gene data show CDR1 as SEHNR and CDR2 as FQNEAQ (reference sequence). In nucleotides, the CDR3 is TGTGCCAGCAGACAGGACTATGGCTACACCTTC. This translates into CASRQDYGYTF.

The sample holds one count of this clone. The chain employs TRBV4-2 and TRBJ2-1; TRBD2 agrees at 8 bases. There are 16 residues in the CDR3. Trimming took 0 bases from V and 2 from J; bases not matched to a gene: 3. Germline CDR1 LGHNA, CDR2 YNFKEQ. In nucleotides, the CDR3 is TGTGCCAGCAGCCAAGAGTCGGGGGGGGCCTACAATGAGCAGTTCTTC. Amino acid sequence: CASSQESGGAYNEQFF.

The gene calls are TRBV7-9 and TRBJ2-3; 7 bases are a match to TRBD2. J gave up 3 bases and V 4 bases, and 13 bases lay outside the gene matches. This CDR3 is built from 17 residues. Germline CDR1 reads SEHNR; CDR2 reads FQNEAQ (reference sequence). CDR3 bases: TGTGCCAGCAGCTCCCTGCTCGGGGGGATGAGGACAGATACGCAGTATTTT. Its translation is CASSSLLGGMRTDTQYF.

This clone was seen a few times. This chain joins TRBV29-1 and TRBJ2-1; TRBD2 aligns across 13 bases. V was pared by 4 bases and J by 5 bases, with 8 bases of the junction left unmatched. CDR3 length: 16 residues. Per germline, CDR1 SQVTM and CDR2 ANQGSEA. The CDR3 loop reads CSVAPGTSGAHNEQFF. Written as DNA, the CDR3 is TGCAGCGTTGCGCCCGGGACTAGCGGGGCACACAATGAGCAGTTCTTC.

This chain joins TRBV5-4 and TRBJ2-3; 13 bases fit TRBD2. There are 15 residues in the CDR3. The V and J ends lost 6 bases and 6 bases, in that order; junction bases with no gene match: 7. Germline CDR1 and CDR2: SGHNT and YYREEE (reference sequence). For the CDR3, the DNA is TGTGCCAGCACCCCAGAACTAGCGGGGGGGGATACGCAGTATTTT. Protein sequence: CASTPELAGGDTQYF. Full variable domain (outside the CDR3, taken from reference TRBV5-4 and TRBJ2-3): ETGVTQSPTHLIKTRGQQVTLRCSSQSGHNTVSWYQQALGQGPQFIFQYYREEENGRGNFPPRFSGLQFPNYSSELNVNALELDDSALYLCASTPELAGGDTQYFGPGTRLTVL.

This rearrangement joins TRBV18 to TRBJ2-1; the D gene is possibly TRBD1 (8 bases). V lost 4 bases to trimming and J lost 2 bases, with 18 bases between them. Germline V gene sequence: CDR1 KGHSH, CDR2 LQKENI. The CDR3 is made up of 17 amino acids. The CDR3 region has the DNA TGTGCCAGCTCACTGACACAGGGGGGGATCACCTACAATGAGCAGTTCTTC. Residues: CASSLTQGGITYNEQFF.

Points on this clone: The junction differs from germline at one of its ends, possibly a read error. The chain couples TRBV7-7 to TRBJ2-1; 10 bases align to TRBD2. CDR3 length: 16 residues. From germline, CDR1 is SSHAT and CDR2 FNYEAQ (reference sequence). CDR3 DNA: TGTGCTAGCAGCCCCACATCTAGCGGGGGTTACAATGAGCAGTTCTTC. Translating it yields CASSPTSSGGYNEQFF.

The V gene is TRBV10-3, the J gene TRBJ1-1; D is undetermined. The V end was cut by 4 bases, the J end by 0 bases, with 15 bases between. The CDR3 loop spans 16 amino acids. Germline V lookup: CDR1 ENHRY, CDR2 SYGVKD. The CDR3 reads CAISGSQEAMNTEAFF. The CDR3 nucleotides read TGTGCCATCAGTGGGAGTCAGGAGGCGATGAACACTGAAGCTTTCTTT.

This chain connects TRBV11-2 to TRBJ1-5, with D possibly being TRBD1 (6 bases). This CDR3 comprises 15 residues. V gave up 5 bases and J gave up 2 bases, with 13 bases separating them. Germline CDR1 and CDR2: SGHAT and FQNNGV. CDR3 DNA sequence: TGTGCCAGCAGCCCGACAGGACAGCGCAATCAGCCCCAGCATTTT. Residues: CASSPTGQRNQPQHF. Full variable domain (outside the CDR3, taken from reference TRBV11-2 and TRBJ1-5): EAGVAQSPRYKIIEKRQSVAFWCNPISGHATLYWYQQILGQGPKLLIQFQNNGVVDDSQLPKDRFSAERLKGVDSTLKIQPAKLEDSAVYLCASSPTGQRNQPQHFGDGTRLSIL.

The V call is TRBV4-1, the J call TRBJ2-1, with D possibly TRBD2 on 6 matching bases. Trimming removed 0 bases at V and 2 bases at J, with 11 bases between. CDR1 and CDR2 from the germline V gene are MGHRA and YSYEKL. This CDR3 has 16 residues. The CDR3 nucleotides read TGCGCCAGCAGCCAAGATTTCGGGGGAACCTACAATGAGCAGTTCTTC. This encodes CASSQDFGGTYNEQFF.